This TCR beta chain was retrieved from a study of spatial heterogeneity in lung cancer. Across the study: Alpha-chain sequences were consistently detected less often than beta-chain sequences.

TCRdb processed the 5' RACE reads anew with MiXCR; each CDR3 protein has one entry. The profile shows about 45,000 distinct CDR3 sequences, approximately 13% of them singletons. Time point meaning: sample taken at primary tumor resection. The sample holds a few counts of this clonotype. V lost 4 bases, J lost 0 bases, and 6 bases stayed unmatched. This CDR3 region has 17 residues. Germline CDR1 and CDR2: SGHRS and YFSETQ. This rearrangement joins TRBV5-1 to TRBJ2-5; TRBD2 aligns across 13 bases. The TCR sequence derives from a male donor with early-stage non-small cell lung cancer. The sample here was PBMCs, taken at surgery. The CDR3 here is CASSLGLAGVYQETQYF. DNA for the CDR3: TGCGCCAGCAGCCTCGGACTAGCGGGGGTGTACCAAGAGACCCAGTACTTC.